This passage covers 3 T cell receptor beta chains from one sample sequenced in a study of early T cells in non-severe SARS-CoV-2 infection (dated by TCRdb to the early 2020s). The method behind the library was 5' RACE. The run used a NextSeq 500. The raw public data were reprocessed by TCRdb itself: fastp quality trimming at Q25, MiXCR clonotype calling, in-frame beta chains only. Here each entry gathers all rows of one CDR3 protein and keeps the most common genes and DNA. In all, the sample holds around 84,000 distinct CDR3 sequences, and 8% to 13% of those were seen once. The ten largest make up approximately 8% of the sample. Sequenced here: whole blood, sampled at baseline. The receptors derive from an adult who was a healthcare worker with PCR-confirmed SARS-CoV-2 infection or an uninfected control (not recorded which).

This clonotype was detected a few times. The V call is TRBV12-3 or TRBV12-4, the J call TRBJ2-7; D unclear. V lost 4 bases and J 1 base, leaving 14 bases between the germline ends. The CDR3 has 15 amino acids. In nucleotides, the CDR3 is TGTGCCAGCAGTTGGTCCTCGACGCATTCCTACGAGCAGTACTTC. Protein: CASSWSSTHSYEQYF.

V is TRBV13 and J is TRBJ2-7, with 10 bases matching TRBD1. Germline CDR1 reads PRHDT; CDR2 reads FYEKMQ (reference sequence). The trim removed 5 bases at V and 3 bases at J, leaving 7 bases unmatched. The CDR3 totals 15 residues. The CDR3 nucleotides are TGTGCCAGCAGCCGCTCCGGGACAGGGGACTACGAGCAGTACTTC. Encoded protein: CASSRSGTGDYEQYF.

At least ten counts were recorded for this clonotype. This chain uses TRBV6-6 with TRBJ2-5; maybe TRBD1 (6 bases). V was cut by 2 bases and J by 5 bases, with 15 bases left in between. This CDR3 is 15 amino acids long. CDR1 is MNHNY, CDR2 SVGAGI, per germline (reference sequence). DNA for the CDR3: TGTGCCAGCAGTTACAGGGGTTCAGGGGCCGAGACCCAGTACTTC. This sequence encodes CASSYRGSGAETQYF.